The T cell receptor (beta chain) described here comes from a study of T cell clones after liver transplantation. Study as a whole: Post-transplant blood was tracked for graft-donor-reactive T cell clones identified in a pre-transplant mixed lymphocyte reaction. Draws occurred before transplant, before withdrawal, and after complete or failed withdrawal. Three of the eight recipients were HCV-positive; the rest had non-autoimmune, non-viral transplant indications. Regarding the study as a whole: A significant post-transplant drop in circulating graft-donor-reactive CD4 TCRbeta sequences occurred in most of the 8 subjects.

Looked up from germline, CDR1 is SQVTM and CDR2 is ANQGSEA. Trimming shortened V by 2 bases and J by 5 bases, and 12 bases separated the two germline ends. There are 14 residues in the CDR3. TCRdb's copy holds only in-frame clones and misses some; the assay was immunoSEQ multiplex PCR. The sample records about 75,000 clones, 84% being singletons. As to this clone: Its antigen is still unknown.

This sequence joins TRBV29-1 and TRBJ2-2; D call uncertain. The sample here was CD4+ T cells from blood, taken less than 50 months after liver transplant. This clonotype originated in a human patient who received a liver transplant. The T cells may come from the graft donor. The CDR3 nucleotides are TGCAGCGTTGAAAGACCACCCAGAACCGGGGAGCTGTTTTTT. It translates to CSVERPPRTGELFF.